The source of this T cell receptor beta chain is a study of blood T cell repertoires in COVID-19. Study-level information: Acute and convalescent COVID-19 samples came from the United States, Italy and Spain. T cells, B-cell-depleted T cells, or PBMCs supplied cDNA or gDNA.

Authors' analysis steps: Amplification from reference gene primers served as the basis for estimated nucleated cell counts. Some clones are missing from TCRdb's copy, which holds only in-frame ones; the method was immunoSEQ multiplex PCR. V, J and clone size are taken as reported in that table, and D and trimming were inferred from the DNA itself. The sample contains roughly 110,000 clones, 70% to 85% of which appear only once. The germline V and J ends were trimmed by 4 bases and 3 bases, with 16 bases remaining between them. Germline V gene data show CDR1 as MNHNS and CDR2 as SASEGT. The CDR3 sequence is 16 residues long.

This chain joins TRBV6-1 and TRBJ2-1; maybe TRBD1 (6 bases). Sequences were obtained from peripheral blood. This receptor was taken from a woman in her sixties with acute or convalescent COVID-19. The CDR3 is CASSAPQQGNYNEQFF. In DNA form, the CDR3 reads TGTGCCAGCAGTGCCCCCCAACAGGGAAACTACAATGAGCAGTTCTTC.